One TCR beta chain is described in this entry. The length of the CDR3 is 16 residues. The germline CDR1 and CDR2 sequences are LNHDA and SQIVND (reference sequence). V lost 7 bases and J 1 base, leaving 16 bases between the germline ends. The record originates from a study of blood T cell repertoires in COVID-19. For the study at large: Samples of COVID-19 (acute and convalescent) were obtained from the United States, Italy and Spain. PBMCs, B-cell-depleted T cells, or T cells provided the cDNA or gDNA that made up the material.

Per the authors' pipeline: It was from reference gene primer amplification that nucleated cell counts were estimated. The data were produced by immunoSEQ multiplex PCR, yet TCRdb's version contains in-frame clones alone and is incomplete. V and J calls and clone size follow that table, whereas D and trimming were derived from the DNA. This table has about 300,000 clones, roughly 86% appearing once. The specimen was peripheral blood. V gene TRBV19 combines with J gene TRBJ2-2, with no clear D. The clonotype was recovered from a young woman with COVID-19, enrolled during active disease. DNA of the CDR3: TGTGCCAGTAAACCCCAAGGCAGGATGAACACCGGGGAGCTGTTTTTT. As protein: CASKPQGRMNTGELFF.